This is a list of T cell receptor beta chains from one sample in a study of identifying expanded T cells in peripheral blood. TCRdb's copy holds only in-frame clones and misses some; the assay was immunoSEQ multiplex PCR. There are 100,000 to 150,000 clones in the sample; more than 75% occur only once, and 3.3% lies in the top ten. Sequencing was performed on blood. All receptors derive from a person between 18 and 69 years old in good health. Both conserved end residues are part of each CDR3. Each record gives: D gene, J gene, clone size, V gene, CDR3 DNA, CDR3 protein. D genes are given only for firm matches. Not all rows give a size; the values are once, few, many and, for expanded clones, a class.

TRBD1	TRBJ1-6	.	TRBV19	TGTGCCAGTACTTATCGGACAGGGTATAATTCACCCCTCCACTTT	CASTYRTGYNSPLHF
.	TRBJ2-1	.	TRBV10-3	TGTGCCATCAGTCCTAGACTAGGAAACAATGAGCAGTTCTTC	CAISPRLGNNEQFF
.	TRBJ1-1	.	TRBV27	TGTGCCAGCAGTTTACTCGTGGCCACTGAAGCTTTCTTT	CASSLLVATEAFF
TRBD1	TRBJ2-5	.	TRBV7-3	TGTGCCAGCAGCCGGACATCCGGGACAGTCCAAGAGACCCAGTACTTC	CASSRTSGTVQETQYF
TRBD2	TRBJ2-1	.	TRBV5-1	TGCGCCAGCAGCTTGGCAGGACTAGCCTACAATGAGCAGTTCTTC	CASSLAGLAYNEQFF
.	TRBJ1-1	.	TRBV9	TGTGCCAGCAGCCTGACAGGCTCTGAGGTATCTTTCTTT	CASSLTGSEVSFF
TRBD1	TRBJ2-7	.	TRBV18	TGTGCCAGCTCCAAGGGACAGAACTCCTACGAGCAGTACTTC	CASSKGQNSYEQYF
.	TRBJ2-5	.	TRBV7-2	TGTGCCAGCAGCCGTTTCGGGGGGCGAGAGACCCAGTACTTC	CASSRFGGRETQYF
.	TRBJ2-7	.	TRBV6-1	TGTGCCAGCAGTGAAAGTGTGGACGGCTACGAGCAGTACTTC	CASSESVDGYEQYF
.	TRBJ1-5	.	TRBV19	TGTGCCAGTAGTGACATTGAATATAGCAATCAGCCCCAGCATTTT	CASSDIEYSNQPQHF
.	TRBJ2-2	.	TRBV5-1	TGCGCCAGCAGCCTTGCCCCATCCACCGGGGAGCTGTTTTTT	CASSLAPSTGELFF
.	TRBJ1-1	.	TRBV7-6	TGTGCCAGCAGCTTAGCGGGGGATCCCCCCCAGGGAGCTTTCTTT	CASSLAGDPPQGAFF
TRBD1	TRBJ1-2	.	TRBV7-2	TGTGCCAGCAGCACCGGGACAGTCGGTTATGGCTACACCTTC	CASSTGTVGYGYTF
.	TRBJ2-7	.	TRBV5-1	TGCGCCAGCAGCTTCGGGGAATTAGACGAGCAGTACTTC	CASSFGELDEQYF
TRBD1	TRBJ1-5	.	TRBV5-1	TGCGCCAGCAGCACCGGACAGGGACCCTATAGCAATCAGCCCCAGCATTTT	CASSTGQGPYSNQPQHF
.	TRBJ1-6	.	TRBV6-1	TGTGCCAGCAGTGAATCTTATGATTCACCCCTCCACTTT	CASSESYDSPLHF
.	TRBJ1-1	.	TRBV7-2	TGTGCCAGCAGCTTTAGTACGGGAATGAACACTGAAGCTTTCTTT	CASSFSTGMNTEAFF
.	TRBJ1-1	.	TRBV27	TGTGCCAGCAGTTCTTGGGGGGGCGCGAGCACTGAAGCTTTCTTT	CASSSWGGASTEAFF
.	TRBJ2-7	.	TRBV27	TGTGCCAGCGGGCGACAGTCCTCCTACGAGCAGTACTTC	CASGRQSSYEQYF
.	TRBJ2-2	.	TRBV7-3	TGTGCCAGCAGGGCCCAGGGGGGCGGGACAGCGGCCGGGGAGCTGTTTTTT	CASRAQGGGTAAGELFF
TRBD1	TRBJ1-1	once	TRBV6-4	TGTGCCAGCAGCAAGGAATCGACAGGGGCCACTGAAGCTTTCTTT	CASSKESTGATEAFF
.	TRBJ2-3	.	TRBV29-1	TGCAGCGTTGCTAAGAAGGGACCAGATACGCAGTATTTT	CSVAKKGPDTQYF
.	TRBJ2-3	.	TRBV9	TGTGCCAGCAGCGGTAGGTCCCGAGCTAGCACAGATACGCAGTATTTT	CASSGRSRASTDTQYF
.	TRBJ2-5	once	TRBV4-3	TGCGCCAGCAGCCAAGCGCCATTCCAAGAGACCCAGTACTTC	CASSQAPFQETQYF
.	TRBJ1-2	.	TRBV10-2	TGCGCCAGCAGTTCTTCAGGGCGCCGGTATGGCTACACCTTC	CASSSSGRRYGYTF
.	TRBJ1-2	.	TRBV5-6	TGTGCCAGCAGCTTGACAGTAGGGGACTATGGCTACACCTTC	CASSLTVGDYGYTF
.	TRBJ1-5	.	TRBV2	TGTGCCAGCAGTGAAGCGCTCGGGTGGGGGGGCAGGAGCAATCAGCCCCAGCATTTT	CASSEALGWGGRSNQPQHF
.	TRBJ2-3	.	TRBV5-1	TGCGCCAGCAAAAGCACAGATACGCAGTATTTT	CASKSTDTQYF
TRBD1	TRBJ1-3	.	TRBV6-5	TGTGCCAGCAGCTTTACAGGGGTTCCTGACACCATATATTTT	CASSFTGVPDTIYF
TRBD1	TRBJ2-6	.	TRBV2	TGTGCCAGCAGGCGGACAGGTTACTCTGGGGCCAACGTCCTGACTTTC	CASRRTGYSGANVLTF
.	TRBJ1-4	few	TRBV7-6	TGTGCCAGCAGCTTAACCCGGACAGTACCTAATGAAAAACTGTTTTTT	CASSLTRTVPNEKLFF
TRBD1	TRBJ1-6	.	TRBV18	TGTGCCAGCTCACCGGGACAGCGTCATAATTCACCCCTCCACTTT	CASSPGQRHNSPLHF
TRBD1	TRBJ2-2	.	TRBV11-3	TGTGCCAGCAGCTCGAGACAGGGGGCCGGGGAGCTGTTTTTT	CASSSRQGAGELFF
.	TRBJ2-7	.	TRBV4-1	TGCGCCAGCAGCCAAAACCCAGGCCACTCCTACGAGCAGTACTTC	CASSQNPGHSYEQYF
TRBD1	TRBJ1-6	.	TRBV4-1	TGCGCCAGCAGCCGCCAATACTCCCGGGACAGGGTATCTGGTTCACCCCTCCACTTT	CASSRQYSRDRVSGSPLHF
TRBD2	TRBJ2-3	few	TRBV15	TGTGCCACCAGCAGAGAGCGGGGGGGCACAGATACGCAGTATTTT	CATSRERGGTDTQYF
TRBD2	TRBJ2-1	.	TRBV7-2	TGTGCCAGCAGCTTAAACGGGGGGGCCTCCTACAATGAGCAGTTCTTC	CASSLNGGASYNEQFF